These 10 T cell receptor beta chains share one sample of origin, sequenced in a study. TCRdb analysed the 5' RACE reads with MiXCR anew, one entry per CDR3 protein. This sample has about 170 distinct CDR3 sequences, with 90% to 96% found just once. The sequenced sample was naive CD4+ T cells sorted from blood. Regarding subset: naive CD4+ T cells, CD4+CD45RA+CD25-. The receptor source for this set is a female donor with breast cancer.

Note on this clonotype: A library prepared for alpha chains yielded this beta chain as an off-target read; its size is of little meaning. CDR3 protein: CASSLAVTLPHNEQFF. For the CDR3, the DNA is TGTGCCAGCAGCTTAGCCGTGACACTGCCCCACAATGAGCAGTTCTTC. The V and J genes are TRBV7-2 and TRBJ2-1; D gene unclear. The germline CDR1 and CDR2 sequences are SGHTA and FQGNSA. Trimming removed 0 bases from V and 5 bases from J, with 14 bases in between. The CDR3 spans 16 residues.

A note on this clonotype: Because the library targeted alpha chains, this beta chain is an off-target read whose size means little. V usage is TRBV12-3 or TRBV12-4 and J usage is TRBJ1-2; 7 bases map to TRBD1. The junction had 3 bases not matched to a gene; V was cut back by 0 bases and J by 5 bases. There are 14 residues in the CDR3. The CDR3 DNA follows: TGTGCCAGCAGTTTAGCGGGACAGCGATATGGCTACACCTTC. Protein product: CASSLAGQRYGYTF.

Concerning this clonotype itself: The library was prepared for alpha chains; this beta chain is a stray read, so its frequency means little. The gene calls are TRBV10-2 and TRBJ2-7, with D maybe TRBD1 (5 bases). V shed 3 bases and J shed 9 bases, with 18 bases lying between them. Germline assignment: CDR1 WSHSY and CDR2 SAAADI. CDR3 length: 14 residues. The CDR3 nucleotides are TGCGCCAGCAGTGATGGTGGGGCGCTTACCGGGCAGTACTTC. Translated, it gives CASSDGGALTGQYF.

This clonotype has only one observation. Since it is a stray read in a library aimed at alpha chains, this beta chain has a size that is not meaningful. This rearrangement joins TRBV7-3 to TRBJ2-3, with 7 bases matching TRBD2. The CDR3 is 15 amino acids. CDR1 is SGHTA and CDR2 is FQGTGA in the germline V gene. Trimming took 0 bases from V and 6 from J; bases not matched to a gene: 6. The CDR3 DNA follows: TGTGCCAGCAGCTTAACCGCGGGGAGGGCCGATACGCAGTATTTT. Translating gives CASSLTAGRADTQYF.

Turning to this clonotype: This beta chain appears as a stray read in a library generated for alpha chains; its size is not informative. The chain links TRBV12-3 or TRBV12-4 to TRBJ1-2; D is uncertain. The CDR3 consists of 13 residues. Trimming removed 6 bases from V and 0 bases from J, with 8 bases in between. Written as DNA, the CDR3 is TGTGCCAGCAGCCAACCCCCTAACTATGGCTACACCTTC. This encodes CASSQPPNYGYTF.

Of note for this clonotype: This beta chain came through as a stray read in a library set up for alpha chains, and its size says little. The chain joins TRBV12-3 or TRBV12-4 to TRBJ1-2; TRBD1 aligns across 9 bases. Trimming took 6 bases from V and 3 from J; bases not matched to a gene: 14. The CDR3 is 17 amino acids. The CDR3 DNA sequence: TGTGCCAGCAGCCTCCAACAGGGGGCGAGCCGGGACTATGGCTACACCTTC. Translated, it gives CASSLQQGASRDYGYTF.

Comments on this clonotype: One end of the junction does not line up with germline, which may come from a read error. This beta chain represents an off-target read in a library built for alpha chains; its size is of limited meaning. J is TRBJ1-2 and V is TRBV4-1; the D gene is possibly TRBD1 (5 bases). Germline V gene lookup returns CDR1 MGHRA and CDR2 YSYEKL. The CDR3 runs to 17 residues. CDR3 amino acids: CASNQKPTGLINYGYTF. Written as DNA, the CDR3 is TGCGCCAGCAACCAAAAACCTACGGGGCTCATTAACTATGGCTACACCTTC.

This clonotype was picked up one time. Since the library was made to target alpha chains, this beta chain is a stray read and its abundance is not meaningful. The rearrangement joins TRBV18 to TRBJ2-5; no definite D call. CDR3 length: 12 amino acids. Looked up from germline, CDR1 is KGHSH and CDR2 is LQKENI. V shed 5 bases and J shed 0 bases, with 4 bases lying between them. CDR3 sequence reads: CASSTYQETQYF. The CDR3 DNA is TGTGCCAGCTCAACGTACCAAGAGACCCAGTACTTC. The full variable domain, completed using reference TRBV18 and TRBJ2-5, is NAGVMQNPRHLVRRRGQEARLRCSPMKGHSHVYWYRQLPEEGLKFMVYLQKENIIDESGMPKERFSAEFPKEGPSILRIQQVVRGDSAAYFCASSTYQETQYFGPGTRLLVL.

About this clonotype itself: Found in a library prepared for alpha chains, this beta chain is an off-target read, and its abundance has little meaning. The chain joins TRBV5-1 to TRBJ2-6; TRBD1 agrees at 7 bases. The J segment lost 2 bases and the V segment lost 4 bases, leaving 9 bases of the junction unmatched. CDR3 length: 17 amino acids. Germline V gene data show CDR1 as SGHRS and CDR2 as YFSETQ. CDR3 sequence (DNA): TGCGCCAGCAGCCGACAGGGCACTAACGCTGGGGCCAACGTCCTGACTTTC. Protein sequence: CASSRQGTNAGANVLTF.

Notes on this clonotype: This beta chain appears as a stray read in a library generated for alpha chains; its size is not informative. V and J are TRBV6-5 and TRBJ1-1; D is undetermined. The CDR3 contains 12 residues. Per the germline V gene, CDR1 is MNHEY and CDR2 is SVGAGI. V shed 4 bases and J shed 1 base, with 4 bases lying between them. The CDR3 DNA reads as TGTGCCAGCAGTTGGGGGAACACTGAAGCTTTCTTT. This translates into CASSWGNTEAFF.